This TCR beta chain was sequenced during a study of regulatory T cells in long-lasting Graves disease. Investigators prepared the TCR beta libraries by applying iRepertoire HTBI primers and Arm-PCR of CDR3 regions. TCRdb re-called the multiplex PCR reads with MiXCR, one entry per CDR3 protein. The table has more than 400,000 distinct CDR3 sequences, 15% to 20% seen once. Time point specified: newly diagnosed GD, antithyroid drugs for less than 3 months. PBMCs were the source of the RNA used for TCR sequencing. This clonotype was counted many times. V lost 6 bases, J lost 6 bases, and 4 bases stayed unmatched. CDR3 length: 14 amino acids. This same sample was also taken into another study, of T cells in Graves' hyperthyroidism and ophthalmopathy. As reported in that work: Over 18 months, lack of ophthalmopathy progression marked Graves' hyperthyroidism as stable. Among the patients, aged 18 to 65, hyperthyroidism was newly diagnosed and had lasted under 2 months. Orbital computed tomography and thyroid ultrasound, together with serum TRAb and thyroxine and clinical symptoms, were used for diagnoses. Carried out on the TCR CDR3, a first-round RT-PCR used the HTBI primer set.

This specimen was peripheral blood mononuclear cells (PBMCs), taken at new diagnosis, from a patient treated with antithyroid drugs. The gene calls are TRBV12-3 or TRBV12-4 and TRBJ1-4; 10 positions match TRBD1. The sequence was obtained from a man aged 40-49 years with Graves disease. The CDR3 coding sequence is TGTGCCAGCAGCTTGACAGGGGGCTATGAAAAACTGTTTTTT. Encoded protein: CASSLTGGYEKLFF.